The sequence of this T cell receptor (beta chain) was determined in a study of shared clonotypes between healthy human individuals (dated by TCRdb to 2018 to 2021). About the full investigation: The cohort included a few men and a couple of women between 18 and 49 years of age. Per donor, three plates each were used for CD4 naive and CD4 memory, two for CD8 naive, and one for CD8 memory. The study deeply sequenced blood TCR repertoires of five healthy adults to estimate repertoire size and the extent of clonotype sharing between individuals. To increase sequencing depth and limit assay-specific biases, different laboratories used diverse techniques to prepare libraries and sequence TCR repertoires. Per donor, leukapheresis produced somewhere between about 0.9 and 9.5 billion PBMCs.

Study-level results and caveats: Clonotypes shared by all four sorted-subset donors showed higher generation probabilities than non-shared clonotypes. Pairwise subsampling indicated that sequencing depth was expected to affect the degree of clonotype sharing among donors. Sampling was limited to blood, and TCR repertoires in tissue likely differ from TCR repertoires in blood. Naive subsets generally had larger estimated clonotype richness than memory subsets. The small number of donors limited the genetic and exposure-history diversity represented. Even with the large sequencing depth, rarefaction of the sorted-subset datasets indicated that sequencing was incomplete. Across several donors, 5% to 6% of naive CD4, approximately 3.5% of naive CD8, around 2.5% of memory CD4, and under 0.45% of memory CD8 clonotypes were shared.

Per the germline V gene (reference sequence), LNHDA is the CDR1 and SQIVND is the CDR2. The CDR3 starts with the cysteine, ends with the phenylalanine, and has 14 residues. This entry keeps only the CDR3 DNA: 42 bases, framed from base 1. Cut back by 9 bases and 2 bases, the V and J ends lie 14 bases apart. Comments on this clone: Its antigen target is currently unknown. Base-call qualities are not available, and no considerably larger clone is one nucleotide away.

Donors were healthy HIV-negative adults with no recently reported acute infections or vaccinations. Every donor was a Caucasian adult living in Nashville, Tennessee, USA. CD4+ T cells were enriched by magnetic negative selection; naive cells were then positively selected on CD45RA, and the negative fraction formed the memory subset. After blood collection by leukapheresis, PBMCs were isolated using Ficoll-Histopaque density gradient centrifugation and then cryopreserved in the vapor phase of liquid nitrogen. Analytical flow cytometry was used to check the purity and quantity of every magnetically sorted T cell population. From each sorted fraction, genomic DNA was isolated and quantified by UV absorbance on a Nanodrop 2000c. Using the deep immunoSEQ assay, TCR CDR3 regions were amplified from genomic DNA by multiplex PCR. Extracted genomic DNA from each cell subset was distributed evenly across all wells of several immunoSEQ 96-well plates, and each plate was treated as a replicate. Each replicate PCR for sorted subsets received about 200 ng genomic DNA, equal to tens of thousands of T cell genomes. The purified libraries were quantified using a Qubit 3.0 fluorometer, sized with a Bioanalyzer 2100, and then quantified again using the KAPA Library Quantification kit. Every immunoSEQ 96-well plate was sequenced on a dedicated single-read 150-cycle Illumina NextSeq 550 flow cell. The published analysis was carried out like this. Because the immunoSEQ output included only junctional sequences and no quality scores, the filtering could not be the same as the filtering used for full-length reads. Sequences were annotated with PyIR, a Python wrapper for IgBLAST v1.9, using IMGT germline references to assign V/J genes and CDR3. Reads were filtered out if the reads had weak V/J assignments (E-value above 1e-6), no CDR3, stop codons, out-of-frame junctions, or ambiguous translated residues. V3J clonotypes were defined by identical inferred V gene, J gene, and CDR3 amino acid sequence. Percentage overlap between repertoires was calculated by dividing the number of shared unique clonotypes by the size of the smaller repertoire. Repertoire richness was assessed with RTK rarefaction, the Chao1 estimator, and Recon v2.1 estimates of unobserved clonotypes. Generation probabilities for all TCRbeta clonotypes obtained by the gDNA method from a few donors were computed using OLGA. Entries here come from immuneACCESS through TCRdb and include only in-frame sequences with V and J called. Some clones fail to appear in such tables; in the studies checked, an unresolved V gene covers under half of the shortfall, and the cause of the remainder is unknown. V, J and clone size are taken as reported in that table, and D and trimming were inferred from the DNA itself. The sample contains 2 million to 3 million clones, over 85% of them found a single time. Jointly, the top ten make up approximately 0.37% of the sample.

Recombination connected TRBV19 to TRBJ2-1, with the D gene not clear enough to name. This TCR was sampled from a man between 18 and 35 years old in good health. Some clones in this sample may be carry-over from other donors' samples. The source material was naive CD4+ T cells from PBMCs. The meaning of the sample's cell subset or site label: CD45RA+ positively selected. The CDR3 amino acid sequence is: CASLRGSPYNEQFF. The nucleotide sequence reads as follows: TGTGCCAGCCTACGTGGAAGCCCCTACAATGAGCAGTTCTTC. The reference TRBV19 and TRBJ2-1 proteins fill in what lies around the CDR3, so the full variable domain reads DGGITQSPKYLFRKEGQNVTLSCEQNLNHDAMYWYRQDPGQGLRLIYYSQIVNDFQKGDIAEGYSVSREKKESFPLTVTSAQKNPTAFYLCASLRGSPYNEQFFGPGTRLTVL.